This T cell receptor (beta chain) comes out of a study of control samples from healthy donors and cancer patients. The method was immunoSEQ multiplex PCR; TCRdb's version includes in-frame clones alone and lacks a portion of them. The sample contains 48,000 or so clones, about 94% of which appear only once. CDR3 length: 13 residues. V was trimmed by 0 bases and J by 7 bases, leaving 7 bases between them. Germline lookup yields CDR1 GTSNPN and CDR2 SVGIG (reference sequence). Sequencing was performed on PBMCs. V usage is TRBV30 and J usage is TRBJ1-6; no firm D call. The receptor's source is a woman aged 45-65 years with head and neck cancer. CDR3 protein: CAWSVGSNSPLHF. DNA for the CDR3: TGTGCCTGGAGTGTAGGGAGCAATTCACCCCTCCACTTT.